These 8 T cell receptor beta chains were sequenced from one sample in a study of blood T cells in healthy people across ages. Primed by a sample-barcoded 5' primer and a J-beta primer mix, a second PCR proceeded for about 7 to 12 cycles. From the 5' RACE reads, TCRdb called clonotypes with MiXCR, one entry per CDR3 protein. This table has approximately 690,000 distinct CDR3 sequences, around 43% appearing once. Source material: blood. These receptors originate from an elderly man in good health.

This chain links TRBV7-2 with TRBJ1-4; 9 positions match TRBD1. V shed 5 bases and J 8 bases; nucleotides not matched to a gene: 6. This CDR3 is built from 14 residues. The germline V gene has CDR1 SGHTA and CDR2 FQGNSA. CDR3 amino acids: CASSRDRVEEKLFF. In DNA, the CDR3 is TGTGCCAGCAGCCGGGACAGGGTAGAAGAAAAACTGTTTTTT.

This clonotype was detected many times. The rearrangement links TRBV29-1 to TRBJ2-6, with TRBD2 identical over 7 bases. With V trimmed by 6 bases and J by 0 bases, 5 bases remained unmatched. CDR3 size: 15 residues. Germline V gene sequence: CDR1 SQVTM, CDR2 ANQGSEA. In nucleotides, the CDR3 is TGCAGCGTCTGGGGGGGGATCTCTGGGGCCAACGTCCTGACTTTC. It translates to CSVWGGISGANVLTF.

Concerning this clonotype: No DNA is shown, since the ends of the CDR3 on it are uncertain; the CDR3 is the one TCRdb lists. This chain joins TRBV29-1 and TRBJ1-6; TRBD1 is the table's D call and was not checked against the DNA. Germline V gene lookup returns CDR1 SQVTM and CDR2 ANQGSEA. The CDR3 is 13 residues long, counting both termini. The CDR3 region is CSVGQGIDSPPHF.

This clonotype was seen a handful of times. With a much larger clone just one base away, this may be a read error. The chain uses TRBV4-3 and TRBJ2-4; D not certain. CDR3 length equals 13 residues. V was clipped by 2 bases and J by 7 bases, with 9 bases between them. Germline CDR1 and CDR2: LGHNA and YSLEER. The CDR3 coding sequence is TGCGCCAGCAGCCAACAGGTCGGCAACATTCAGTACTTC. Protein: CASSQQVGNIQYF.

The chain carries TRBV20-1 and TRBJ1-4; D perhaps matches TRBD1 (5 bases). CDR1 and CDR2 from the germline V gene are DFQATT and SNEGSKA (reference sequence). V gave up 4 bases and J gave up 7 bases, with 13 bases separating them. The CDR3 sequence is 13 residues long. CDR3 nucleotides: TGCAGTGCTACACACCGGGACGGTGAAAAACTGTTTTTT. This gives the protein CSATHRDGEKLFF.

This clonotype was seen only a few times. This chain connects TRBV6-1 to TRBJ2-3; 14 bases line up with TRBD2. V trimming: 4 bases; J trimming: 0 bases; junction bases outside the gene matches: 3. This CDR3 is built from 17 residues. Germline values: CDR1 MNHNS, CDR2 SASEGT. This chain's CDR3 is CASSGTSGRTSTDTQYF. For the CDR3, the DNA is TGTGCCAGCAGTGGGACTAGCGGGAGGACTAGCACAGATACGCAGTATTTT.

The chain carries TRBV20-1 and TRBJ2-1; 12 nucleotides align to TRBD2. The DNA end is a closer match to TRBJ2-7, so the J assignment may be wrong. This CDR3 spans 15 amino acids. The germline V gene encodes CDR1 DFQATT and CDR2 SNEGSKA (reference sequence). The CDR3, as DNA: TGCAGTGCGGTTACTAGCGGGAGGACGTACAATGAGCAGTACTTC. As protein: CSAVTSGRTYNEQYF.

The CDR3 reads CSASTGGRDTSPLHF. Here the CDR3 DNA reads TGCAGCGCCTCAACAGGGGGCAGAGATACTTCACCCCTCCACTTT. The chain is built from TRBV29-1 and TRBJ1-6, with 9 bases matching TRBD1. J gave up 9 bases and V 7 bases, and 13 bases lay outside the gene matches. This CDR3 has 15 residues. Germline assignment: CDR1 SQVTM and CDR2 ANQGSEA. The variable domain in full, with the rest retrieved from reference TRBV29-1 and TRBJ1-6, is SAVISQKPSRDICQRGTSLTIQCQVDSQVTMMFWYRQQPGQSLTLIATANQGSEATYESGFVIDKFPISRPNLTFSTLTVSNMSPEDSSIYLCSASTGGRDTSPLHFGNGTRLTVT.